The 18 T cell receptor beta chains given below trace back to one sample, sequenced in a study of early T cells in non-severe SARS-CoV-2 infection. TCRdb passed the 5' RACE reads through MiXCR, listing each CDR3 protein once. The sample gives tens of thousands of distinct CDR3 sequences, 9.5% to 15% of which show up once; nearly 4.5% is in the top ten. The sequences come from whole blood, collected at baseline. The origin of the receptors is an adult who was a healthcare worker with PCR-confirmed SARS-CoV-2 infection or an uninfected control (not recorded which).

This clonotype was seen repeatedly, ten times or more. The V and J genes are TRBV30 and TRBJ2-1; D call uncertain. The CDR3 extends over 11 amino acids. The ends were cut back, 0 bases at V and 15 bases at J, with 12 bases in the middle. From germline, CDR1 is GTSNPN and CDR2 SVGIG (reference sequence). CDR3 loop: CAWSVRNSPFF. In DNA form, the CDR3 reads TGTGCCTGGAGTGTACGGAACTCGCCGTTCTTC.

About this clonotype itself: This sequence may be a read error, since a much larger clone differs from it by one base. The rearrangement uses TRBV2 and TRBJ2-1, with 12 bases matching TRBD2. This CDR3 is built from 16 residues. V lost 5 bases to trimming and J lost 5 bases; unmatched junction nucleotides: 7. Germline lookup yields CDR1 SNHLY and CDR2 FYNNEI. The CDR3 region is CASSIGLAGIDNEQFF. DNA of the CDR3: TGTGCCAGCAGTATAGGACTAGCGGGGATAGACAATGAGCAGTTCTTC.

V gene TRBV7-9 combines with J gene TRBJ1-4; D is uncertain. The germline V gene has CDR1 SEHNR and CDR2 FQNEAQ (reference sequence). Trimming left V 5 bases short and J 13 bases short, with 17 bases between. This CDR3 has 13 residues. The CDR3 is CASSIPPAEGLFF. The DNA for the CDR3 is TGTGCCAGCAGCATCCCCCCGGCCGAAGGACTGTTTTTT.

This clonotype has ten or more counts. In DNA form, the CDR3 reads TGTGCCAGCAGTTACAGGGGGCTGAACACTGAAGCTTTCTTT. Translated, it gives CASSYRGLNTEAFF. This rearrangement joins TRBV28 to TRBJ1-1, with TRBD1 matching over 9 bases. The CDR3 runs to 14 residues. The V gene end was trimmed by 4 bases and the J gene end by 0 bases; junction bases not matched to a gene: 0. The germline V gene has CDR1 MDHEN and CDR2 SYDVKM. The whole variable domain, filled in from reference TRBV28 and TRBJ1-1, reads DVKVTQSSRYLVKRTGEKVFLECVQDMDHENMFWYRQDPGLGLRLIYFSYDVKMKEKGDIPEGYSVSREKKERFSLILESASTNQTSMYLCASSYRGLNTEAFFGQGTRLTVV.

The chain joins TRBV29-1 to TRBJ2-4; possibly TRBD1 for D (5 bases). The V gene's germline CDR1 is SQVTM and CDR2 ANQGSEA. With 0 bases removed from V and 0 bases from J, the gap between germline ends came to 9 bases. There are 15 residues in the CDR3. The CDR3 DNA follows: TGCAGCGTTGAAGAACGACAGCTAGCCAAAAACATTCAGTACTTC. As protein: CSVEERQLAKNIQYF.

V gene TRBV11-2 combines with J gene TRBJ1-6; TRBD1 aligns across 7 bases. Trimming at V came to 3 bases and at J to 4 bases, leaving 9 bases not matched to a gene. The CDR3 covers 17 residues. The germline V gene encodes CDR1 SGHAT and CDR2 FQNNGV. CDR3 amino acids: CASSLPWTGIYNSPLHF. Written as DNA, the CDR3 is TGTGCCAGCAGCTTGCCTTGGACAGGAATTTATAATTCACCCCTCCACTTT.

The V call is TRBV28, the J call TRBJ2-7, with D maybe TRBD1 (6 bases). Germline V CDR1 and CDR2: MDHEN, SYDVKM. This CDR3 is 15 amino acids long. V dropped 6 bases and J dropped 2 bases, with 17 bases sitting between them. The CDR3 loop reads CASRGTLSHPYEQYF. For the CDR3, the DNA is TGTGCCAGCAGGGGGACACTCTCACACCCCTACGAGCAGTACTTC.

Many counts were recorded for this clonotype. For the CDR3, the DNA is TGCAGTGCTGCCAGGGGGCCTGGGGCCAACGTCCTGACTTTC. Protein sequence: CSAARGPGANVLTF. V is TRBV20-1 and J is TRBJ2-6; 8 bases fit TRBD1. Per germline, CDR1 DFQATT and CDR2 SNEGSKA (reference sequence). CDR3 length: 14 residues. Trimming removed 5 bases from V and 2 bases from J; junction bases left unmatched: 2.

This clonotype has a handful of counts. CDR3 amino acids: CASSRKTPGTGRFTGETQYF. DNA of the CDR3: TGTGCCAGCAGCCGAAAAACTCCCGGGACAGGGAGGTTCACGGGAGAGACCCAGTACTTC. This chain uses TRBV7-3 with TRBJ2-5; 9 nucleotides agree with TRBD1. The germline CDR1 and CDR2 sequences are SGHTA and FQGTGA. This CDR3 is built from 20 residues. The J segment lost 4 bases and the V segment lost 5 bases, leaving 23 bases of the junction unmatched. The whole variable domain, filled in from reference TRBV7-3 and TRBJ2-5, reads GAGVSQTPSNKVTEKGKYVELRCDPISGHTALYWYRQSLGQGPEFLIYFQGTGAADDSGLPNDRFFAVRPEGSVSTLKIQRTERGDSAVYLCASSRKTPGTGRFTGETQYFGPGTRLLVL.

Only a few counts were recorded for this clonotype. The genes are TRBV7-9 and TRBJ2-7, with D perhaps TRBD2 (6 bases). CDR1 is SEHNR, CDR2 FQNEAQ, per germline (reference sequence). The CDR3 spans 13 residues. Trimming cost V 10 bases and J 3 bases, with 16 bases left between them. CDR3 amino acids: CATQGGGLYEQYF. The CDR3 nucleotides are TGTGCCACCCAGGGAGGTGGGCTCTACGAGCAGTACTTC.

This clonotype appeared many times. The CDR3 DNA is TGCGCCAGCAGCCCCGCTAGCGGGAGTTACGAGCAGTACTTC. Encoded protein: CASSPASGSYEQYF. The chain carries TRBV5-1 and TRBJ2-7; 10 bases are a match to TRBD2. The CDR3 runs 14 residues. The germline gives CDR1 SGHRS, CDR2 YFSETQ. The junction had 5 bases not matched to a gene; V was cut back by 4 bases and J by 4 bases.

The chain employs TRBV18 and TRBJ1-5; D call uncertain. The germline CDR1 and CDR2 sequences are KGHSH and LQKENI. This CDR3 has 13 residues. The germline V and J ends were trimmed by 6 bases and 5 bases, with 11 bases remaining between them. The CDR3 spells CASSDWTDQPQHF. The CDR3 coding sequence is TGTGCCAGCTCCGACTGGACCGATCAGCCCCAGCATTTT.

This clonotype was seen repeatedly, ten times or more. This chain links TRBV12-3 or TRBV12-4 with TRBJ1-5; D is undetermined. Trimming cost V 4 bases and J 3 bases, with 4 bases left between them. The CDR3 extends over 12 amino acids. CDR3 region: CASSSFNQPQHF. CDR3 nucleotides: TGTGCCAGCAGTTCCTTCAATCAGCCCCAGCATTTT.

This clonotype has ten or more counts. This chain links TRBV7-8 with TRBJ2-1; the D gene is possibly TRBD1 (5 bases). CDR3 size: 16 residues. V lost 0 bases and J lost 0, with 9 bases in between. CDR1 is SGHVS, CDR2 FQNEAQ, per germline. CDR3 DNA sequence: TGTGCCAGCAGCTTAGCGTACGACAGCTCCTACAATGAGCAGTTCTTC. This encodes CASSLAYDSSYNEQFF.

At least ten counts were recorded for this clonotype. The chain links TRBV5-5 to TRBJ2-2; 8 nucleotides agree with TRBD2. With V trimmed by 4 bases and J by 6 bases, 11 bases remained unmatched. Germline loops: CDR1 SGHKS, CDR2 YYEKEE (reference sequence). The CDR3 extends over 16 amino acids. The CDR3 coding sequence is TGTGCCAGCAGCCAAGCGAGCGGGGGTTGGTCCGGGGAGCTGTTTTTT. It yields the protein CASSQASGGWSGELFF.

This clonotype came up a few times. Here the CDR3 reads CASSLSGRPYEQYF. The CDR3 DNA sequence: TGTGCCAGCAGCCTGAGCGGGCGTCCATACGAGCAGTACTTC. V usage is TRBV3-1 and J usage is TRBJ2-7; weak D call: TRBD2 (6 bases). CDR1 and CDR2 (germline): LGHDT, YNNKEL (reference sequence). This CDR3 comprises 14 residues. V gave up 4 bases and J gave up 4 bases, with 14 bases separating them.

There are a few counts of this clonotype. V usage is TRBV6-6 and J usage is TRBJ2-2; D is uncertain. The length of the CDR3 is 11 residues. The germline gives CDR1 MNHNY, CDR2 SVGAGI (reference sequence). V was pared by 10 bases and J by 1 base, with 4 bases between. CDR3 nucleotides: TGTGCCATTCTGAACACCGGGGAGCTGTTTTTT. Protein product: CAILNTGELFF.

This clonotype was seen only a few times. The rearrangement joins TRBV11-3 to TRBJ2-2, with D perhaps being TRBD1 or TRBD2 (5 bases each). The CDR3 is 16 amino acids. V was pared by 5 bases and J by 2 bases, with 15 bases between. Germline V gives CDR1 SGHNT, CDR2 YENEEA. CDR3 coding DNA: TGTGCCAGCAGCCGAACCGGGACGTCAAACACCGGGGAGCTGTTTTTT. It encodes CASSRTGTSNTGELFF.